These T cell receptor beta chains were read from a single sample in a study of blood T cells in healthy people across ages. TCRdb independently ran MiXCR on the 5' RACE reads; one entry per CDR3 protein. The sample shows about 810,000 distinct CDR3 sequences, roughly 34% of them seen only once. The sample was blood. All receptors come from a man aged 18 to 30 in good health. CDR3s include the opening cysteine and the closing phenylalanine or tryptophan. Fields, in order: CDR3 DNA, CDR3 protein, clone size, J gene, V gene, D gene. The D gene is left open where the match is weak. Expanded clones get a size class; other rows say once, few or many, or leave the size out.

TGTGCCAGCAGCCAAGAGGGGTCGGCCATCGGGAAACTGTTTTTT | CASSQEGSAIGKLFF | NA | TRBJ1-4 | TRBV4-2 | NA
TGTGCCAGCAGCCCTCCCGGAGACCCTTACGAGCAGTACTTC | CASSPPGDPYEQYF | NA | TRBJ2-7 | TRBV7-9 | NA
TGCAGTGCTTCCACAGGGATATCTAATGAAAAACTGTTTTTT | CSASTGISNEKLFF | few | TRBJ1-4 | TRBV20-1 | NA
TGCAGTGCTAGATTGGACAGGGTCTATGGCTACACCTTC | CSARLDRVYGYTF | few | TRBJ1-2 | TRBV20-1 | TRBD1
TGCGCCAGCAGCCTTTCACAGGGGGCCGGGGGCTACGAGCAGTACTTC | CASSLSQGAGGYEQYF | few | TRBJ2-7 | TRBV4-3 | TRBD1
TGTGCCAGCAGTTACTCGAGAGGTCCCATTACTCCCTACGAGCAGTACTTC | CASSYSRGPITPYEQYF | NA | TRBJ2-7 | TRBV6-2/TRBV6-3 | NA
TGCGCCAGCAGCCAAGTTCGTCGCGGGGTGGATACGCAGTATTTT | CASSQVRRGVDTQYF | NA | TRBJ2-3 | TRBV4-1 | NA
TGCGCCAGCAGCCAAGATGTGGGGGACAACCAAGAGACCCAGTACTTC | CASSQDVGDNQETQYF | many | TRBJ2-5 | TRBV4-3 | NA
TGTGCCAGCAGTGAACCGGGGGCTGGGGCCAACGTCCTGACTTTC | CASSEPGAGANVLTF | many | TRBJ2-6 | TRBV2 | NA
TGTGCCAGCAGCCCTCCCGGCCGCTTGGTTGGTAATGAAAAACTGTTTTTT | CASSPPGRLVGNEKLFF | once | TRBJ1-4 | TRBV7-9 | NA
TGTGCCGGCAGGGACAGCAGGGCTTTTCGGAATTCACCCCTCCACTTT | CAGRDSRAFRNSPLHF | NA | TRBJ1-6 | TRBV6-5 | TRBD1
TGTGCCTGGCAATACGAATCCTACAATGAGCAGTTCTTC | CAWQYESYNEQFF | NA | TRBJ2-1 | TRBV30 | NA
TGTGCCAGCAGTCCTAGCGGGGTGCACACAGATACGCAGTATTTT | CASSPSGVHTDTQYF | few | TRBJ2-3 | TRBV12-3/TRBV12-4 | TRBD2
TGTGCCAGCAGCCAAGAAGCGTACCACTACGAGCAGTACTTC | CASSQEAYHYEQYF | NA | TRBJ2-7 | TRBV4-2 | NA
TGTGCCAGCAGCTTCCAGGGGGGGAGCACAGATACGCAGTATTTT | CASSFQGGSTDTQYF | few | TRBJ2-3 | TRBV28 | NA
TGCAGTCCTGGACAGGGGGTACGAGAGACCCAGTTCTTC | CSPGQGVRETQFF | few | TRBJ2-1 | TRBV20-1 | TRBD1
TGTGCCAGCAACCCAGGACTAGCGGGGGACAATGAGCAGTTCTTC | CASNPGLAGDNEQFF | NA | TRBJ2-1 | TRBV12-3/TRBV12-4 | TRBD2
TGTGCCAGCAGCTTTACTAGCGGGGGGAGCAATGAGCAGTTCTTC | CASSFTSGGSNEQFF | NA | TRBJ2-1 | TRBV7-2 | TRBD2
TGTGCCGGCAGCTATGGGACTGACGAATTTGAAAAACTGTTTTTT | CAGSYGTDEFEKLFF | once | TRBJ1-4 | TRBV7-2 | NA
TGCAGTGCTTTCCCTAGCGGGAGGGCCGGGGATACGCAGTATTTT | CSAFPSGRAGDTQYF | NA | TRBJ2-3 | TRBV20-1 | TRBD2
TGCAGTGCTAGAAGCAGGGAAGGTAATTCGGACACTGAAGCTTTCTTT | CSARSREGNSDTEAFF | NA | TRBJ1-1 | TRBV20-1 | NA
TGTGCCAGCAGCTTTAGGGCCGGGACGGTCCAAGAGACCCAGTACTTC | CASSFRAGTVQETQYF | NA | TRBJ2-5 | TRBV7-9 | NA
TGTGCCAGCAGCCTTAGCTACGAGCGGTACTTC | CASSLSYERYF | once | TRBJ2-7 | TRBV3-1 | NA
TGTGCCAGCAGTTTAGTGACTAGCGTTAGGGATGAGCAGTTCTTC | CASSLVTSVRDEQFF | NA | TRBJ2-1 | TRBV27 | TRBD2
TGTGCCATCAGTTTACAGGGAGGCGGGGAGCTGTTTTTT | CAISLQGGGELFF | few | TRBJ2-2 | TRBV10-3 | NA
TGTGCCAGTAGTATGATGAGGTATAGCTACACCTTC | CASSMMRYSYTF | NA | TRBJ1-2 | TRBV19 | NA
TGTGCCAGCAGTCCGTGGGGGATGAACACTGAAGCTTTCTTT | CASSPWGMNTEAFF | few | TRBJ1-1 | TRBV27 | NA
TGTGCCAGCTCCCCCAGCACTAGGGCCGATGAGCAGTTCTTC | CASSPSTRADEQFF | many | TRBJ2-1 | TRBV18 | NA
TGTGCCAGCAGTGCGACAGGGGAAGCAAACATTCAGTACTTC | CASSATGEANIQYF | many | TRBJ2-4 | TRBV25-1 | TRBD1
TGTGCCAGCTTGCGGGACAGGACATCATTGGGTCAGCCCCAGCATTTT | CASLRDRTSLGQPQHF | once | TRBJ1-5 | TRBV2 | TRBD1
TGTGCCAGCAGCCCCTTCCGGGGGGATCGGGAGACCCAGTACTTC | CASSPFRGDRETQYF | NA | TRBJ2-5 | TRBV9 | TRBD2
TGCGCCAGCAGCCAGAAGAACGGGGAGCTGTTTTTT | CASSQKNGELFF | NA | TRBJ2-2 | TRBV5-1 | NA
TGTGCCAGCAGCTCTTTACGCAGCACCTACGAGCAGTACTTC | CASSSLRSTYEQYF | many | TRBJ2-7 | TRBV11-2 | NA
TGTGCCATCAGCCGCACTAGCGGGGCTAACACAGATACGCAGTATTTT | CAISRTSGANTDTQYF | many | TRBJ2-3 | TRBV10-3 | TRBD2
TGTGCCAGCTCACCAGGGTTCGGATCACAAGAGACCCAGTACTTC | CASSPGFGSQETQYF | NA | TRBJ2-5 | TRBV18 | NA
TGTGCCAGCAGCTTAGTTGGAAACCGGGGAGCTTTCTTT | CASSLVGNRGAFF | NA | TRBJ1-1 | TRBV7-9 | NA
TGTGCCAGCAGCGGCACGAGTTCCCCTTACAATGAGCAGTTCTTC | CASSGTSSPYNEQFF | NA | TRBJ2-1 | TRBV9 | NA
TGCAGTGCTAAGGGGACCATTAGCACAGATACGCAGTATTTT | CSAKGTISTDTQYF | NA | TRBJ2-3 | TRBV20-1 | NA
TGTGCCAGCAGCTTTTATGACTTGTCCTACGAGCAGTTCTTC | CASSFYDLSYEQFF | NA | TRBJ2-1 | TRBV7-2 | NA
TGTGCCAGCATGTCCGGGACTAGCTCCTACGAGCAGTACTTC | CASMSGTSSYEQYF | NA | TRBJ2-7 | TRBV11-2 | TRBD2
TGTGCCAGCAGGAGGGACAGGCCAACCTACGAGCAGTACTTC | CASRRDRPTYEQYF | few | TRBJ2-7 | TRBV6-1 | TRBD1
TGCAGTGCTCCCATGTCCCCCCAATACAGGGGGCATGGCTATGGCTACACCTTC | CSAPMSPQYRGHGYGYTF | many | TRBJ1-2 | TRBV20-1 | TRBD1
TGTGCCAGCAGCTTTGAGGGGTCCTGGACTGAAGCTTTCTTT | CASSFEGSWTEAFF | few | TRBJ1-1 | TRBV5-4 | NA
TGTGCCAGCAGTGAATTTCGACAGGGGGCGACAGAGACCCAGTTCTTC | CASSEFRQGATETQFF | NA | TRBJ2-1 | TRBV25-1 | TRBD1
TGTGCCAGCAGGAGACAGGCCATGACGTTGTTCTTC | CASRRQAMTLFF | few | TRBJ2-1 | TRBV6-2/TRBV6-3 | NA
TGTGCCAGCAGTTTACCCTCTGGGGTTGGCACAGATACGCAGTATTTT | CASSLPSGVGTDTQYF | NA | TRBJ2-3 | TRBV12-3/TRBV12-4 | NA
TGTGCCAGCGCCTGGGAGGGTAGGCCAGATACGCAGTATTTT | CASAWEGRPDTQYF | NA | TRBJ2-3 | TRBV27 | TRBD2
TGTGCCACCAGCAGAGATCTGCGGGAGGGTGTAGATACGCAGTATTTT | CATSRDLREGVDTQYF | NA | TRBJ2-3 | TRBV15 | TRBD2
TGCAGCGTCCGGACAGGCAACACCGGGGAGCTGTTTTTT | CSVRTGNTGELFF | NA | TRBJ2-2 | TRBV29-1 | TRBD1